The entry below describes one T cell receptor (beta chain). Its antigen is unknown. No base-level quality is on record; no much larger clone is a single base apart. The method behind the library was the immunoSEQ multiplex PCR assay. This immuneACCESS table, as held by TCRdb, lists in-frame sequences with V and J called but not all clones. Of the missing ones, under half trace to an unresolved V gene in checked studies; the others have no known cause. A total of over 70,000 clones appear in this sample, about 96% of them only once. Together, the top ten hold over 0.2% of the sample. The data were obtained in a study of technical replicates of blood from several donors (dated by TCRdb to 2016 to 2017). V and J lose 4 bases and 1 base, and a span of 14 bases separates them. The CDR3, cysteine through phenylalanine, is 15 amino acids long. Only the CDR3 region is kept as DNA, spanning 45 bases read in frame from base 1. CDR1 and CDR2 were assigned from the germline V gene (reference sequence) as SEHNR and FQNEAQ.

Sequencing used T cells isolated from PBMCs. Recombination connected TRBV7-9 to TRBJ2-7, with no confident D gene call. The TCR comes from a human donor in good health. The CDR3 region: CASSSRASESYEQYF. The sequence in DNA is TGTGCCAGCAGCTCACGAGCGAGCGAATCCTACGAGCAGTACTTC.